The entry that follows covers one TCR beta chain sequence. The antigen is not known. The data are from a study of T cell responses to AZD1222 COVID-19 vaccine. Method: immunoSEQ multiplex PCR; TCRdb's copy keeps in-frame clones and lacks some. The table lists over 70,000 clones, around 90% of them singletons, with about 5.4% in the top ten. Second-dose intervals near 4 or 12 weeks were combined. Study-wide points: Repertoire collection took place solely once the T cell response had peaked. Unmutated variant regions reportedly attract nearly half of all spike-specific TCRs.

This sequence was found in an adult who received the AZD1222 COVID-19 vaccine. The sequences come from peripheral blood, collected 28 days after the second AZD1222 dose.

The CDR3 DNA is TGTGCCAGCAGCGTGGGGACAGGTTACAATTCACCCCTCCACTTT. Residues: CASSVGTGYNSPLHF. V is TRBV9 and J is TRBJ1-6; TRBD1 aligns across 8 bases. CDR3 length: 15 residues. The V gene end was trimmed by 2 bases and the J gene end by 7 bases; junction bases not matched to a gene: 5. CDR1 and CDR2 (germline): SGDLS, YYNGEE. Together with reference TRBV9 and TRBJ1-6, the CDR3 gives the full variable domain: DSGVTQTPKHLITATGQRVTLRCSPRSGDLSVYWYQQSLDQGLQFLIQYYNGEERAKGNILERFSAQQFPDLHSELNLSSLELGDSALYFCASSVGTGYNSPLHFGNGTRLTVT.